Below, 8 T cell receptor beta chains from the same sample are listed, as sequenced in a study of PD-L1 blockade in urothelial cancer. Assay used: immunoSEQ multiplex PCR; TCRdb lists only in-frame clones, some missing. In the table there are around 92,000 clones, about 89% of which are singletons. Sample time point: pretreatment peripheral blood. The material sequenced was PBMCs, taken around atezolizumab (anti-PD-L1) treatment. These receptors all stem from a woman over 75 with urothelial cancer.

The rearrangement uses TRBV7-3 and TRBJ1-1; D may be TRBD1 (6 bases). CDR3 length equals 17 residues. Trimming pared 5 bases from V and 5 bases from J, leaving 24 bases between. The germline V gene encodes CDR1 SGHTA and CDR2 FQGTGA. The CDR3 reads CASSPIPGGAGETEAFF. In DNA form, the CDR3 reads TGTGCCAGCAGCCCCATACCTGGGGGGGCAGGGGAAACTGAAGCTTTCTTT.

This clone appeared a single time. CDR3 in amino acids: CAISEQATSSGANVLTF. CDR3 nucleotides: TGTGCCATCAGTGAGCAGGCCACAAGCTCTGGGGCCAACGTCCTGACTTTC. V is TRBV10-3 and J is TRBJ2-6, with D uncertain. Germline values: CDR1 ENHRY, CDR2 SYGVKD. V dropped 2 bases and J dropped 0 bases, with 11 bases sitting between them. This CDR3 contains 17 residues.

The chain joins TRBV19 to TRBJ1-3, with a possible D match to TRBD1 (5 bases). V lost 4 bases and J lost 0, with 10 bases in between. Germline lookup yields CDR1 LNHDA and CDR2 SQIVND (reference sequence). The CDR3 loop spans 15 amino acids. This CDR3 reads CASSNQGLSGNTIYF. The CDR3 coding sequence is TGTGCCAGTAGTAACCAGGGACTCTCTGGAAACACCATATATTTT.

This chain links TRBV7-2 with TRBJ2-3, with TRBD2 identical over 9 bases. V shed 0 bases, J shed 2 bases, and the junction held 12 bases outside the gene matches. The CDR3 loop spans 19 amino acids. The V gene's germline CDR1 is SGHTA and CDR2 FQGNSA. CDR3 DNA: TGTGCCAGCAGCTTAGCCCTAGCGGGAACCCTAAGGCCCACAGATACGCAGTATTTT. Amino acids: CASSLALAGTLRPTDTQYF.

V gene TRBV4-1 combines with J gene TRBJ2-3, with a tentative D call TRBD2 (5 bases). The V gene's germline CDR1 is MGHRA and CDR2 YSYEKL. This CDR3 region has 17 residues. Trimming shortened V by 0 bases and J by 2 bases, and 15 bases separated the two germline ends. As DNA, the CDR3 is TGCGCCAGCAGCCAAGAAGGCGGGTCAACTTACACAGATACGCAGTATTTT. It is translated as CASSQEGGSTYTDTQYF.

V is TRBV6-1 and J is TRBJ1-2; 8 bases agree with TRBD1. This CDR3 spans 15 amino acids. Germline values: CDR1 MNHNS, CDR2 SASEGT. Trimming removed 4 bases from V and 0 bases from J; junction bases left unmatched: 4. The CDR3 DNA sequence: TGTGCCAGCAGTGCAGACAGGGGTACTAACTATGGCTACACCTTC. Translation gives CASSADRGTNYGYTF.

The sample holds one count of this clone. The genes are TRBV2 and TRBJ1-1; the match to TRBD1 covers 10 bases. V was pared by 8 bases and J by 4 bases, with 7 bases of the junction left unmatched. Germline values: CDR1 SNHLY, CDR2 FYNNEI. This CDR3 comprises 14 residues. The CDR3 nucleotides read TGTGCCAGCGGGACAGGGGCGTTGAGCACTGAAGCTTTCTTT. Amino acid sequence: CASGTGALSTEAFF.

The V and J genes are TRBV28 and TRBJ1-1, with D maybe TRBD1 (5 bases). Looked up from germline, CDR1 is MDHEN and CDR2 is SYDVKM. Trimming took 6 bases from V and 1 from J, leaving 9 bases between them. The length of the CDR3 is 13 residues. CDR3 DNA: TGTGCCAGCAGCTGGGGCGGGAACACTGAAGCTTTCTTT. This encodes CASSWGGNTEAFF.